The clone carrying this T cell receptor (beta chain) was counted between two and nine times. The antigen is unknown. These data come from a study of chemoradiotherapy in HPV16-positive cancers. Study details: Candidate HPV-specific T-cell clones and common TCR motifs came from functional assays in two HPV16-positive patients. Study results and caveats: HPV-specific T cells were functionally defined from only two HPV16-positive patients. Candidate HPV-specific clones and E7-related TCR motifs grew in tumor during treatment.

CDR1 and CDR2 from the germline V gene are MNHEY and SMNVEV (reference sequence). The CDR3 spans 14 residues. V was shortened by 9 bases and J by 11 bases, with 23 bases between the two germline ends. Using immunoSEQ multiplex PCR, the repertoire was profiled, and TCRdb retains in-frame clones only, with some absent. This table has under 15,000 clones, about 65% appearing once. Samples were taken several times over chemoradiotherapy. The specimen was collected from a patient who underwent chemoradiotherapy. The V and J genes are TRBV27 and TRBJ1-5, with D possibly being TRBD1 (6 bases). This TCR derives from a human donor with HPV-associated anogenital cancer. CDR3 nucleotide sequence: TGTGCCAGTGGGGGGCCGGGGGGGAATATGGCCCAGCATTTT. The encoded protein is CASGGPGGNMAQHF.